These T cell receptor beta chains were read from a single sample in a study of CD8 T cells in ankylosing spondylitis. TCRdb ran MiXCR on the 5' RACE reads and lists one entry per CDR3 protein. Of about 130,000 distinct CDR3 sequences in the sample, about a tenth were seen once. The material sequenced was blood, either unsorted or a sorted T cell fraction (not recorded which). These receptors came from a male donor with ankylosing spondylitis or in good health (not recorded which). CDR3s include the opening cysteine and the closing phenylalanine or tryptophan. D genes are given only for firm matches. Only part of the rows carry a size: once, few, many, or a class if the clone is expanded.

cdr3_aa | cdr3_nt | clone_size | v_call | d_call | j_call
CSAVDYSYEQYF | TGCAGTGCTGTGGACTATTCCTACGAGCAGTACTTC | NA | TRBV20-1 | NA | TRBJ2-7
CASSEGGQDPNTEAFF | TGTGCCAGCAGTGAAGGGGGACAGGACCCGAACACTGAAGCTTTCTTT | many | TRBV6-1 | TRBD1 | TRBJ1-1
CASSLAGAVDTQYF | TGTGCCAGCAGTCTAGCGGGAGCGGTAGATACGCAGTATTTT | many | TRBV6-2/TRBV6-3 | TRBD2 | TRBJ2-3
CASSFTPWRHTDTQYF | TGTGCCAGCAGTTTTACCCCCTGGCGGCACACAGATACGCAGTATTTT | many | TRBV28 | NA | TRBJ2-3
CSSSLARGSPSTDTQYF | TGCTCCAGCAGCTTAGCGCGGGGATCCCCGAGCACAGATACGCAGTATTTT | NA | TRBV7-2 | NA | TRBJ2-3
CASQAGSTDTQYF | TGTGCCAGCCAAGCGGGCAGCACAGATACGCAGTATTTT | NA | TRBV27 | NA | TRBJ2-3
CASSSTTGSQYEQYF | TGCGCCAGCAGCTCGACGACAGGGAGCCAGTACGAGCAGTACTTC | many | TRBV5-1 | TRBD1 | TRBJ2-7
CASSPLLAGLNTEAFF | TGTGCCAGCAGCCCGTTGTTGGCAGGGCTGAACACTGAAGCTTTCTTT | many | TRBV12-3/TRBV12-4 | NA | TRBJ1-1
CASSLAGGPVEQYF | TGTGCCAGCAGTCTAGCGGGAGGCCCAGTTGAGCAGTACTTC | few | TRBV12-3/TRBV12-4 | TRBD2 | TRBJ2-7
CSARDARLADYEQYF | TGCAGTGCTAGAGATGCTAGACTAGCGGATTACGAGCAGTACTTC | NA | TRBV20-1 | TRBD2 | TRBJ2-7
CASSLVERGIYDTIYF | TGCGCCAGCAGCTTGGTTGAAAGGGGAATATACGACACCATATATTTT | NA | TRBV5-1 | NA | TRBJ1-3
CAISEQVSYEQYF | TGTGCCATCAGTGAACAGGTCTCCTACGAGCAGTACTTC | many | TRBV10-3 | NA | TRBJ2-7
CSVEGLSQGARETQYF | TGCAGCGTTGAAGGTCTATCACAGGGGGCTCGAGAGACCCAGTACTTC | few | TRBV29-1 | TRBD1 | TRBJ2-5
CASSPGLSGNSPLHF | TGTGCCAGCAGCCCGGGACTCTCGGGGAATTCACCCCTCCACTTT | few | TRBV3-1 | NA | TRBJ1-6
CASRYRDTEAFF | TGTGCCAGCAGATACAGGGATACTGAAGCTTTCTTT | many | TRBV12-3/TRBV12-4 | NA | TRBJ1-1
CASSPRPGQGGNEQFF | TGTGCCAGCAGCCCCAGGCCGGGACAGGGAGGCAATGAGCAGTTCTTC | NA | TRBV7-9 | TRBD1 | TRBJ2-1
CASSLDGTSFDEQFF | TGCGCCAGCAGCTTGGATGGGACTAGCTTTGATGAGCAGTTCTTC | many | TRBV5-1 | TRBD2 | TRBJ2-1
CASSKRERYNEQFF | TGTGCCAGCAGCAAACGGGAGAGGTACAATGAGCAGTTCTTC | many | TRBV21-1 | NA | TRBJ2-1
CASSDFRDIDTGELFF | TGTGCCAGCAGTGATTTCCGGGACATAGACACCGGGGAGCTGTTTTTT | NA | TRBV25-1 | NA | TRBJ2-2
CASSSITGTGSYEQYF | TGTGCCAGCAGTTCGATAACCGGGACAGGGAGCTACGAGCAGTACTTC | many | TRBV6-2/TRBV6-3 | TRBD1 | TRBJ2-7
CASSPDWTGNYNEQFF | TGTGCCAGCAGTCCAGACTGGACAGGGAACTACAATGAGCAGTTCTTC | many | TRBV27 | TRBD1 | TRBJ2-1
CASSQELARPTGEQFF | TGCGCCAGCAGCCAAGAACTAGCGCGCCCCACCGGTGAGCAGTTCTTC | many | TRBV4-3 | TRBD2 | TRBJ2-1
CASSLVGPGTQETQYF | TGTGCCAGCAGCTTAGTTGGGCCGGGAACCCAAGAGACCCAGTACTTC | NA | TRBV7-9 | NA | TRBJ2-5
CSVVLARPTGELFF | TGCAGCGTTGTACTGGCCAGACCCACCGGGGAGCTGTTTTTT | many | TRBV29-1 | NA | TRBJ2-2
CSARDQTSEQFF | TGCAGTGCTAGAGATCAGACTTCTGAGCAGTTCTTC | many | TRBV20-1 | NA | TRBJ2-1
CATSKTENTEAFF | TGTGCCACCAGCAAAACTGAAAACACTGAAGCTTTCTTT | many | TRBV15 | NA | TRBJ1-1
CASRLTEIQETQYF | TGTGCCAGCAGACTCACAGAGATACAAGAGACCCAGTACTTC | NA | TRBV5-5 | NA | TRBJ2-5
CASSFVQVYNEQFF | TGTGCCAGCAGTTTTGTACAGGTATACAATGAGCAGTTCTTC | many | TRBV12-3/TRBV12-4 | NA | TRBJ2-1
CASMREGKGDTQYF | TGTGCCAGTATGCGGGAGGGTAAGGGAGATACGCAGTATTTT | many | TRBV6-2/TRBV6-3 | TRBD2 | TRBJ2-3
CSARGTIDEQFF | TGCAGTGCTAGAGGGACTATCGATGAGCAGTTCTTC | NA | TRBV20-1 | NA | TRBJ2-1
CSARDVAGQGFGYTF | TGCAGTGCTAGAGATGTTGCGGGACAGGGGTTTGGCTACACCTTC | NA | TRBV20-1 | TRBD1 | TRBJ1-2
CASSLGAELYNEQFF | TGTGCCAGCAGCTTAGGAGCGGAGTTATACAATGAGCAGTTCTTC | many | TRBV5-5 | NA | TRBJ2-1
CASSYNQRQETQYF | TGTGCCAGCAGTTATAATCAAAGACAAGAGACCCAGTACTTC | many | TRBV6-2/TRBV6-3 | NA | TRBJ2-5
CASSLAKRPTGPYEQYF | TGTGCCAGCAGCTTAGCGAAAAGGCCAACGGGTCCCTACGAGCAGTACTTC | few | TRBV7-3 | NA | TRBJ2-7
CASSMTPSSYNEQFF | TGTGCCAGCAGCATGACTCCGAGCTCCTACAATGAGCAGTTCTTC | many | TRBV7-3 | NA | TRBJ2-1